The 19 T cell receptor beta chains reported below all come from one sample, sequenced in a study of T cell changes during pregnancy in multiple sclerosis. The data were produced by immunoSEQ multiplex PCR, yet TCRdb's version contains in-frame clones alone and is incomplete. The table records around 99,000 clones, less than 95% of them present only once. Sequenced here: peripheral blood, sampled in the third trimester of pregnancy. These receptors all come from a female donor in good health, enrolled as a control in a pregnancy study.

This sequence joins TRBV6-6 and TRBJ2-7; 13 nucleotides match TRBD2. The CDR3 runs to 14 residues. V lost 7 bases and J lost 7; bases outside the gene matches: 7. Germline CDR1 reads MNHNY; CDR2 reads SVGAGI (reference sequence). The CDR3 sequence: CASTPTSGGREQYF. CDR3 DNA sequence: TGTGCCAGCACCCCGACTAGCGGGGGGCGGGAGCAGTACTTC.

The chain links TRBV1 to TRBJ1-2; the table assigns TRBD1, which was not confirmed against the DNA. TRBV1 constitutes a pseudogene. CDR3 length: 15 residues. Here the CDR3 reads CTSSQVRTDLFGYTF. For the CDR3, the DNA is TGCACCAGCAGCCAAGTTCGTACAGACCTATTCGGCTACACCTTC.

The gene calls are TRBV27 and TRBJ1-2; D unclear. CDR3 size: 13 residues. Germline lookup yields CDR1 MNHEY and CDR2 SMNVEV (reference sequence). Between the trimmed V and J ends, which lost 11 bases and 4 bases, there was a span of 17 bases. This CDR3 is CAGSDPLGYGYTF. The DNA for the CDR3 is TGTGCCGGTAGTGACCCGCTAGGCTATGGCTACACCTTC.

The rearrangement links TRBV9 to TRBJ2-5, with 12 bases fitting TRBD2. CDR1 and CDR2 (germline): SGDLS, YYNGEE. Trimming removed 0 bases from V and 2 bases from J; junction bases left unmatched: 2. The CDR3 length is 16 residues. CDR3 amino acids: CASSVGLAGGQETQYF. Written as DNA, the CDR3 is TGTGCCAGCAGCGTAGGCCTAGCGGGGGGGCAAGAGACCCAGTACTTC. The full variable domain, completed using reference TRBV9 and TRBJ2-5, is DSGVTQTPKHLITATGQRVTLRCSPRSGDLSVYWYQQSLDQGLQFLIQYYNGEERAKGNILERFSAQQFPDLHSELNLSSLELGDSALYFCASSVGLAGGQETQYFGPGTRLLVL.

The chain recombines TRBV7-9 with TRBJ2-7; 9 bases line up with TRBD1. CDR3 length: 14 residues. Germline assignment: CDR1 SEHNR and CDR2 FQNEAQ (reference sequence). V shed 5 bases, J shed 2 bases, and the junction held 4 bases outside the gene matches. The CDR3 DNA reads as TGTGCCAGCAGCGTGGGGGACAGGGCCTACGAGCAGTACTTC. Amino acids: CASSVGDRAYEQYF.

This chain links TRBV19 with TRBJ1-1, with a tentative D call TRBD1 (5 bases). Deletions cut 6 bases from V and 4 bases from J, with 12 bases between. Germline CDR1 and CDR2: LNHDA and SQIVND (reference sequence). The CDR3 is 13 amino acids. CDR3 bases: TGTGCCAGTAGGGTGCAGGGCGGCACTGAAGCTTTCTTT. This sequence encodes CASRVQGGTEAFF.

The gene calls are TRBV27 and TRBJ1-2; possible D gene TRBD1, 5 bases. V was pared by 6 bases and J by 1 base, with 9 bases between. The CDR3 runs to 13 residues. The germline gives CDR1 MNHEY, CDR2 SMNVEV (reference sequence). CDR3 loop: CASSPDSNYGYTF. The CDR3 nucleotides are TGTGCCAGCAGCCCCGACAGTAACTATGGCTACACCTTC.

The genes are TRBV4-1 and TRBJ1-1; the D gene is possibly TRBD1 (6 bases). The CDR3 consists of 13 residues. Trimming took off 1 base at V and 9 bases at J, with 12 bases between the two ends. Per the germline V gene, CDR1 is MGHRA and CDR2 is YSYEKL. This CDR3 is CASSQGEGEKAFF. In DNA, the CDR3 is TGCGCCAGCAGCCAAGGGGAGGGGGAAAAAGCTTTCTTT.

This clone was detected once. The chain couples TRBV27 to TRBJ1-1, with D possibly matching TRBD1 (6 bases). V lost 2 bases to trimming and J lost 1 base, with 8 bases between them. From germline, CDR1 is MNHEY and CDR2 SMNVEV (reference sequence). The CDR3 runs to 14 residues. CDR3 residues: CASSLNRANTEAFF. The CDR3 DNA reads as TGTGCCAGCAGTTTAAACAGGGCGAACACTGAAGCTTTCTTT.

The chain employs TRBV4-3 and TRBJ2-2, with 11 bases lining up with TRBD1. The germline gives CDR1 LGHNA, CDR2 YSLEER. V gave up 4 bases and J gave up 4 bases; unmatched junction bases: 2. This CDR3 is 15 amino acids long. DNA for the CDR3: TGCGCCAGCAGCCCAGGACAGGGGGCCACCGGGGAGCTGTTTTTT. It is translated as CASSPGQGATGELFF.

The gene calls are TRBV6-5 and TRBJ1-2; 7 bases are a match to TRBD1. The CDR3 spans 15 residues. Trimming removed 0 bases from V and 3 bases from J; junction bases left unmatched: 4. The germline gives CDR1 MNHEY, CDR2 SVGAGI. The CDR3 loop is CASSYSPDRDYGYTF. The CDR3 DNA sequence: TGTGCCAGCAGTTACTCCCCCGACAGGGACTATGGCTACACCTTC.

The chain combines TRBV9 with TRBJ2-1; D is ambiguous. The CDR3 runs 15 residues. Germline values: CDR1 SGDLS, CDR2 YYNGEE. V was clipped by 3 bases and J by 0 bases, with 10 bases between them. CDR3 sequence: CASSAKQSSYNEQFF. For the CDR3, the DNA is TGTGCCAGCAGCGCCAAACAGAGCTCCTACAATGAGCAGTTCTTC.

This chain joins TRBV11-2 and TRBJ2-7; 8 bases match TRBD1. Germline V gives CDR1 SGHAT, CDR2 FQNNGV. The CDR3 is made up of 17 amino acids. V shed 0 bases and J 3 bases; nucleotides not matched to a gene: 10. The DNA of the CDR3 is TGTGCCAGCAGCTTAGATTCTCTAGGACAGGGTAGCTACGAGCAGTACTTC. Its protein is CASSLDSLGQGSYEQYF.

V is TRBV29-1 and J is TRBJ1-2; maybe TRBD1 (5 bases). Trimming took off 3 bases at V and 4 bases at J, with 21 bases between the two ends. Looked up from germline, CDR1 is SQVTM and CDR2 is ANQGSEA. CDR3 length equals 16 residues. For the CDR3, the DNA is TGCAGCGTTGATTCTGGGGCCCAGATCAAAGTCTATGGCTACACCTTC. Translated, it gives CSVDSGAQIKVYGYTF.

The V and J genes are TRBV28 and TRBJ1-1; D uncertain. CDR3 size: 13 residues. V was pared by 3 bases and J by 1 base, with 6 bases between. Germline V gene sequence: CDR1 MDHEN, CDR2 SYDVKM. CDR3 region: CASSFLENTEAFF. Here the CDR3 DNA reads TGTGCCAGCAGTTTTTTAGAGAACACTGAAGCTTTCTTT. Combining the CDR3 with reference TRBV28 and TRBJ1-1 gives the whole variable domain DVKVTQSSRYLVKRTGEKVFLECVQDMDHENMFWYRQDPGLGLRLIYFSYDVKMKEKGDIPEGYSVSREKKERFSLILESASTNQTSMYLCASSFLENTEAFFGQGTRLTVV.

This chain links TRBV19 with TRBJ1-5, with a possible D match to TRBD1 (6 bases). V lost 5 bases and J lost 0, with 23 bases in between. Germline CDR1 reads LNHDA; CDR2 reads SQIVND (reference sequence). The length of the CDR3 is 19 residues. The CDR3 DNA reads TGTGCCAGTAGTCACCTCAGAGGTGGACAGCAATATAGCAATCAGCCCCAGCATTTT. It yields the protein CASSHLRGGQQYSNQPQHF.

J is TRBJ1-4 and V is TRBV5-1; TRBD1 agrees at 9 bases. The CDR3 totals 15 residues. Germline loops: CDR1 SGHRS, CDR2 YFSETQ. After removal of 4 bases from V and 6 bases from J, the junction contained 7 bases not matched to a gene. The CDR3 DNA follows: TGCGCCAGCAGCGTCGGACAGGGGATGGATGAAAAACTGTTTTTT. Translating it yields CASSVGQGMDEKLFF.

The chain joins TRBV11-2 to TRBJ2-2; TRBD1 aligns across 8 bases. Germline V CDR1 and CDR2: SGHAT, FQNNGV. Losses at the gene ends were 4 bases for V and 1 base for J; bases not matched to a gene: 8. This CDR3 spans 17 amino acids. The CDR3 spells CASSSRRDRLNTGELFF. The CDR3 nucleotides read TGTGCCAGCAGCTCACGCCGGGACAGGCTGAACACCGGGGAGCTGTTTTTT.

This clone was recorded only once. CDR3 in DNA: TGTGCCAGCTCACCAGGGGGCGTGAACACTGAAGCTTTCTTT. It yields the protein CASSPGGVNTEAFF. V usage is TRBV18 and J usage is TRBJ1-1; D is possibly TRBD1 (6 bases). The V gene's germline CDR1 is KGHSH and CDR2 LQKENI. The CDR3 covers 14 residues. Trimming stripped 2 bases from V and 0 bases from J, with 7 bases between.